These T cell receptor beta chains were read from a single sample in a study of human T cells and chemical hapten exposure. One entry per CDR3 protein results from TCRdb running MiXCR on the RACE reads. This table holds tens of thousands of distinct CDR3 sequences, 12% found once. Specimen: whole blood, collected in connection with sensitization to the hapten diphenylcyclopropenone (DPC). The receptors shown here come from a man under 40 with alopecia areata. Some clones in this sample may be carry-over from other donors' samples. Each CDR3 is given with its conserved first and last residue. The D gene is left open where the match is weak. Some rows mark clone size as missing; the rest say once, few, many or name a class of expanded clone.

v_gene: TRBV29-1
d_gene: NA
len: 14
j_gene: TRBJ2-4
abundance: NA
CDR3aa: CSVGIVGAKNIQYF
CDR3nt: TGCAGCGTCGGGATAGTCGGAGCCAAAAACATTCAGTACTTC

v_gene: TRBV18
d_gene: NA
len: 15
j_gene: TRBJ2-7
abundance: many
CDR3aa: CASSPGGGASYEQYF
CDR3nt: TGTGCCAGCTCACCAGGAGGGGGGGCATCCTACGAGCAGTACTTC

v_gene: TRBV24-1
d_gene: TRBD2
len: 17
j_gene: TRBJ2-1
abundance: many
CDR3aa: CATSASGGLGAWNEQFF
CDR3nt: TGTGCCACCAGTGCCTCTGGGGGACTAGGGGCCTGGAATGAGCAGTTCTTC

v_gene: TRBV20-1
d_gene: TRBD2
len: 18
j_gene: TRBJ2-5
abundance: NA
CDR3aa: CSSLLPRGSGGPGETQYF
CDR3nt: TGCAGTTCTCTCCTCCCGCGGGGTAGCGGGGGCCCAGGGGAGACCCAGTACTTC

v_gene: TRBV5-5
d_gene: TRBD2
len: 16
j_gene: TRBJ2-3
abundance: many
CDR3aa: CASSKGLAGATDTQYF
CDR3nt: TGTGCCAGCAGCAAGGGACTAGCGGGGGCCACAGATACGCAGTATTTT

v_gene: TRBV9
d_gene: NA
len: 15
j_gene: TRBJ2-2
abundance: few
CDR3aa: CASSVWGDHNGELFF
CDR3nt: TGTGCCAGCAGCGTTTGGGGGGACCATAACGGGGAGCTGTTTTTT

v_gene: TRBV24-1
d_gene: NA
len: 13
j_gene: TRBJ2-3
abundance: many
CDR3aa: CATSDLHGGTQYF
CDR3nt: TGTGCCACCAGTGATTTGCATGGAGGGACGCAGTATTTT

v_gene: TRBV12-3/TRBV12-4
d_gene: TRBD1
len: 14
j_gene: TRBJ1-2
abundance: few
CDR3aa: CASSLRTGFGGYTF
CDR3nt: TGTGCCAGCAGTTTAAGGACAGGGTTTGGCGGCTACACCTTC

v_gene: TRBV20-1
d_gene: NA
len: 14
j_gene: TRBJ2-3
abundance: NA
CDR3aa: CSARHLLRTDTQYF
CDR3nt: TGCAGTGCTAGGCACCTCCTTCGCACAGATACGCAGTATTTT

v_gene: TRBV7-2
d_gene: NA
len: 12
j_gene: TRBJ2-1
abundance: NA
CDR3aa: CASSSPYNEQFF
CDR3nt: TGTGCCAGCAGCTCCCCCTACAATGAGCAGTTCTTC

v_gene: TRBV20-1
d_gene: NA
len: 12
j_gene: TRBJ1-2
abundance: NA
CDR3aa: CSAGDRIYGYTF
CDR3nt: TGCAGTGCGGGAGACAGGATCTATGGCTACACCTTC

v_gene: TRBV12-3/TRBV12-4
d_gene: NA
len: 12
j_gene: TRBJ1-2
abundance: NA
CDR3aa: CASSAQEGGYTF
CDR3nt: TGTGCCAGCAGTGCACAGGAAGGTGGCTACACCTTC

v_gene: TRBV25-1
d_gene: NA
len: 15
j_gene: TRBJ2-1
abundance: many
CDR3aa: CASSELGFTYNEQFF
CDR3nt: TGTGCCAGCAGTGAATTGGGGTTCACCTACAATGAGCAGTTCTTC

v_gene: TRBV14
d_gene: NA
len: 15
j_gene: TRBJ2-2
abundance: many
CDR3aa: CASSQVGGFTGELFF
CDR3nt: TGTGCCAGCAGCCAAGTTGGAGGCTTCACCGGGGAGCTGTTTTTT

v_gene: TRBV12-3/TRBV12-4
d_gene: NA
len: 11
j_gene: TRBJ2-7
abundance: many
CDR3aa: CASSLSHEQYF
CDR3nt: TGTGCCAGCAGTTTATCACACGAGCAGTACTTC

v_gene: TRBV29-1
d_gene: NA
len: 11
j_gene: TRBJ2-5
abundance: many
CDR3aa: CSVQGGETQYF
CDR3nt: TGCAGCGTTCAGGGGGGGGAGACCCAGTACTTC

v_gene: TRBV7-9
d_gene: NA
len: 11
j_gene: TRBJ2-7
abundance: many
CDR3aa: CASSESYEQYF
CDR3nt: TGTGCCAGCAGCGAATCCTACGAGCAGTACTTC

v_gene: TRBV4-2
d_gene: NA
len: 14
j_gene: TRBJ1-1
abundance: few
CDR3aa: CASSQGQENTEAFF
CDR3nt: TGTGCCAGCAGCCAAGGACAGGAGAACACTGAAGCTTTCTTT

v_gene: TRBV7-2
d_gene: NA
len: 12
j_gene: TRBJ2-5
abundance: many
CDR3aa: CASSLTLETQYF
CDR3nt: TGTGCCAGCAGCTTAACGCTTGAGACCCAGTACTTC

v_gene: TRBV4-1
d_gene: NA
len: 15
j_gene: TRBJ2-7
abundance: few
CDR3aa: CASSQEGEDRHEQYF
CDR3nt: TGCGCCAGCAGCCAAGAGGGAGAGGACAGACACGAGCAGTACTTC

v_gene: TRBV7-9
d_gene: NA
len: 15
j_gene: TRBJ2-5
abundance: NA
CDR3aa: CASTPVGGREETQYF
CDR3nt: TGTGCCAGCACCCCCGTGGGGGGACGGGAGGAGACCCAGTACTTC

v_gene: TRBV28
d_gene: TRBD1
len: 17
j_gene: TRBJ2-1
abundance: NA
CDR3aa: CASRELQGLHSYNEQFF
CDR3nt: TGTGCCAGCAGGGAACTACAGGGGCTTCACTCCTACAATGAGCAGTTCTTC

v_gene: TRBV10-3
d_gene: NA
len: 16
j_gene: TRBJ2-7
abundance: NA
CDR3aa: CAISESQPSGTYEQYF
CDR3nt: TGTGCCATCAGTGAGTCCCAGCCATCAGGGACCTACGAGCAGTACTTC

v_gene: TRBV24-1
d_gene: NA
len: 14
j_gene: TRBJ1-5
abundance: few
CDR3aa: CATSISSSDQPQHF
CDR3nt: TGTGCCACCAGTATCAGTTCTTCCGATCAGCCCCAGCATTTT

v_gene: TRBV15
d_gene: TRBD1
len: 15
j_gene: TRBJ2-1
abundance: few
CDR3aa: CATSKGARGYNEQFF
CDR3nt: TGTGCCACCAGCAAGGGGGCCCGAGGGTACAATGAGCAGTTCTTC

v_gene: TRBV24-1
d_gene: NA
len: 14
j_gene: TRBJ2-1
abundance: many
CDR3aa: CATSDLMPPRTQFF
CDR3nt: TGTGCCACCAGTGATTTGATGCCCCCCCGAACGCAGTTCTTC

v_gene: TRBV7-8
d_gene: TRBD1
len: 15
j_gene: TRBJ2-7
abundance: NA
CDR3aa: CASSKYTGTAYEQYF
CDR3nt: TGTGCCAGCAGCAAATATACCGGGACAGCTTACGAGCAGTACTTC

v_gene: TRBV5-1
d_gene: NA
len: 19
j_gene: TRBJ2-2
abundance: NA
CDR3aa: CASSLTPKTGFRYTGELFF
CDR3nt: TGCGCCAGCAGCCTAACTCCTAAAACAGGGTTCAGGTATACCGGGGAGCTGTTTTTT

v_gene: TRBV28
d_gene: TRBD1
len: 12
j_gene: TRBJ1-5
abundance: few
CDR3aa: CASQEGAQPQHF
CDR3nt: TGTGCCAGCCAAGAGGGGGCCCAGCCCCAGCATTTT

v_gene: TRBV28
d_gene: NA
len: 12
j_gene: TRBJ2-7
abundance: many
CDR3aa: CASSYTVYEQYF
CDR3nt: TGTGCCAGCAGTTATACAGTCTACGAGCAGTACTTC

v_gene: TRBV20-1
d_gene: NA
len: 16
j_gene: TRBJ2-1
abundance: many
CDR3aa: CSAREVQGLFYNEQFF
CDR3nt: TGCAGTGCTAGAGAGGTCCAGGGACTTTTCTACAATGAGCAGTTCTTC

v_gene: TRBV20-1
d_gene: NA
len: 11
j_gene: TRBJ2-3
abundance: many
CDR3aa: CSASNTDTQYF
CDR3nt: TGCAGTGCTAGCAACACAGATACGCAGTATTTT

v_gene: TRBV2
d_gene: NA
len: 14
j_gene: TRBJ2-7
abundance: few
CDR3aa: CASSWGGPSYEQYF
CDR3nt: TGTGCCAGCAGTTGGGGGGGGCCTAGCTACGAGCAGTACTTC

v_gene: TRBV7-2
d_gene: TRBD2
len: 15
j_gene: TRBJ2-5
abundance: many
CDR3aa: CASSLAGLAVETQYF
CDR3nt: TGTGCCAGCAGCTTAGCGGGACTAGCCGTCGAGACCCAGTACTTC

v_gene: TRBV6-1
d_gene: NA
len: 12
j_gene: TRBJ2-7
abundance: NA
CDR3aa: CATRDTYYEQYF
CDR3nt: TGTGCCACGAGGGACACCTACTACGAGCAGTACTTC

v_gene: TRBV20-1
d_gene: NA
len: 17
j_gene: TRBJ1-4
abundance: many
CDR3aa: CSARDLGGSDLREKLFF
CDR3nt: TGCAGTGCTAGAGATCTGGGGGGGTCGGATCTGAGGGAAAAACTGTTTTTT

v_gene: TRBV28
d_gene: NA
len: 14
j_gene: TRBJ2-5
abundance: NA
CDR3aa: CARPYQGVGETQYF
CDR3nt: TGTGCCAGACCCTACCAAGGGGTAGGCGAGACCCAGTACTTC

v_gene: TRBV16
d_gene: NA
len: 13
j_gene: TRBJ1-5
abundance: many
CDR3aa: CASSGTNNQPQHF
CDR3nt: TGTGCCAGCAGCGGGACTAACAATCAGCCCCAGCATTTT

v_gene: TRBV4-3
d_gene: TRBD1
len: 17
j_gene: TRBJ1-2
abundance: NA
CDR3aa: CASSHVAGTGDNYGYTF
CDR3nt: TGCGCCAGCAGCCACGTCGCCGGGACAGGGGATAACTATGGCTACACCTTC

v_gene: TRBV7-9
d_gene: NA
len: 13
j_gene: TRBJ1-1
abundance: many
CDR3aa: CASSIRDNTEAFF
CDR3nt: TGTGCCAGCAGCATTAGGGATAACACTGAAGCTTTCTTT

v_gene: TRBV11-2
d_gene: NA
len: 16
j_gene: TRBJ2-6
abundance: few
CDR3aa: CASSPSVFSGANVLTF
CDR3nt: TGTGCCAGCAGCCCGTCAGTGTTCTCTGGGGCCAACGTCCTGACTTTC

v_gene: TRBV20-1
d_gene: NA
len: 13
j_gene: TRBJ1-1
abundance: few
CDR3aa: CSARDPIYTEAFF
CDR3nt: TGCAGTGCTAGAGATCCAATTTACACTGAAGCTTTCTTT

v_gene: TRBV6-2/TRBV6-3
d_gene: NA
len: 12
j_gene: TRBJ2-1
abundance: few
CDR3aa: CATFEGYNEQFF
CDR3nt: TGTGCCACTTTCGAGGGGTACAATGAGCAGTTCTTC

v_gene: TRBV10-3
d_gene: NA
len: 16
j_gene: TRBJ2-3
abundance: few
CDR3aa: CAISENPGTHTDTQYF
CDR3nt: TGTGCCATCAGTGAGAATCCAGGTACTCACACAGATACGCAGTATTTT

v_gene: TRBV29-1
d_gene: NA
len: 12
j_gene: TRBJ2-5
abundance: few
CDR3aa: CSAGQGQETQYF
CDR3nt: TGCAGCGCCGGACAAGGACAAGAGACCCAGTACTTC

v_gene: TRBV29-1
d_gene: NA
len: 12
j_gene: TRBJ1-2
abundance: many
CDR3aa: CSGSTGAYGYTF
CDR3nt: TGCAGCGGCTCAACGGGGGCGTATGGCTACACCTTC